The rows below give T cell receptor beta chains drawn from one sample of a study of vaccination and CD4 T cells after COVID-19. One entry per CDR3 protein results from TCRdb running MiXCR on the PCR reads. The sample consists of around 15,000 distinct CDR3 sequences, roughly two fifths of them appearing once. Their antigens remain unidentified. The sample consisted of CD4+ T cells from blood, cultured in vitro, taken before SARS-CoV-2 vaccination. These TCRs come from a human donor who had recovered from COVID-19. Each CDR3 is given with its conserved first and last residue. A D gene is named only where the DNA matches it firmly. Clone size is not always given. Where it is, it says once, few, many or a class for expanded clones.

V gene: TRBV6-1
D gene: -
clone size: -
J gene: TRBJ2-5
CDR3 DNA: TGTGCCAGCAGTGACCTATCGGAGACCCAGTACTTC
CDR3 protein: CASSDLSETQYF

V gene: TRBV7-2
D gene: -
clone size: few
J gene: TRBJ1-2
CDR3 DNA: TGTGCCAGCAGCTTAGACAGGACCGGGGGAAGAGATGGCTACACCTTC
CDR3 protein: CASSLDRTGGRDGYTF

V gene: TRBV7-2
D gene: -
clone size: few
J gene: TRBJ1-1
CDR3 DNA: TGTGCCAGCAGCTTACTACTCGGGGGAGGCACTGAAGCTTTCTTT
CDR3 protein: CASSLLLGGGTEAFF

V gene: TRBV12-3/TRBV12-4
D gene: TRBD1
clone size: -
J gene: TRBJ2-7
CDR3 DNA: TGTGCCAGCAGTAGACAGGGGTGGTACGAGCAGTACTTC
CDR3 protein: CASSRQGWYEQYF

V gene: TRBV20-1
D gene: TRBD1
clone size: -
J gene: TRBJ2-7
CDR3 DNA: TGCAGTGCTAGCAGACCGGGACAGGGCCCCTACGAGCAGTACTTC
CDR3 protein: CSASRPGQGPYEQYF

V gene: TRBV12-5
D gene: -
clone size: -
J gene: TRBJ2-2
CDR3 DNA: TGTGCTAGTGTCAAAGGGGGGGCGAACACCGGGGAGCTGTTTTTT
CDR3 protein: CASVKGGANTGELFF

V gene: TRBV6-1
D gene: -
clone size: few
J gene: TRBJ2-7
CDR3 DNA: TGTGCCAGCAGTCCGGGACAAGGCAGGCAGTACTTC
CDR3 protein: CASSPGQGRQYF

V gene: TRBV6-2/TRBV6-3
D gene: TRBD1
clone size: few
J gene: TRBJ1-5
CDR3 DNA: TGTGCCAGCAGTTACGAGTCCGGGACAGTAAATCAGCCCCAGCATTTT
CDR3 protein: CASSYESGTVNQPQHF

V gene: TRBV7-2
D gene: -
clone size: -
J gene: TRBJ1-3
CDR3 DNA: TGTGCCAGCAGCTTAGAGGCGGTCTCTGGAAACACCATATATTTT
CDR3 protein: CASSLEAVSGNTIYF

V gene: TRBV20-1
D gene: -
clone size: -
J gene: TRBJ1-6
CDR3 DNA: TGCAGTGCTAGAGAAGGGAGCTCCTATAATTCACCCCTCCACTTT
CDR3 protein: CSAREGSSYNSPLHF

V gene: TRBV2
D gene: -
clone size: few
J gene: TRBJ1-3
CDR3 DNA: TGTGCCAGCAGTATCGAGAACACCATATATTTT
CDR3 protein: CASSIENTIYF

V gene: TRBV20-1
D gene: -
clone size: few
J gene: TRBJ1-1
CDR3 DNA: TGCAGTGCTAACAAGGGAACGAACACTGAAGCTTTCTTT
CDR3 protein: CSANKGTNTEAFF